The clone carrying this T cell receptor (beta chain) occurred once. Its antigen is not identified. The CDR3 has 16 residues. Germline V gene lookup returns CDR1 LGHDT and CDR2 YNNKEL (reference sequence). With 1 base removed from V and 4 bases from J, the gap between germline ends came to 11 bases. The sample comes from a study of blood T cells in healthy people across ages. The study, taken as a whole, reports: A greater number of naive CD4+ cells and higher diversity distinguished long-lived donors from aged donors. While age rose, TCR beta diversity per million T cells dropped in a roughly linear way. Those diversity estimates obtained from one million T cells were thought to be underestimates.

Then a second PCR, running about 6 to 12 cycles, was carried out with a sample-barcoded 5' primer and a J-beta primer mix. Each cDNA molecule received a tag from a template-switch adaptor that had 12 random nucleotides. TCRdb called the 5' RACE reads again in MiXCR, with one record for every CDR3 protein. The sample shows about 400,000 distinct CDR3 sequences, 45% to 60% of them seen only once. This rearrangement joins TRBV3-1 to TRBJ2-6; no clear D gene. Specimen: blood. This clonotype originated in a man between 60 and 70 years old in good health. The CDR3, as DNA: TGTGCCAGCAGCCAAGGACGAATAAGGGGGGCCAACGTCCTGACTTTC. This translates into CASSQGRIRGANVLTF.